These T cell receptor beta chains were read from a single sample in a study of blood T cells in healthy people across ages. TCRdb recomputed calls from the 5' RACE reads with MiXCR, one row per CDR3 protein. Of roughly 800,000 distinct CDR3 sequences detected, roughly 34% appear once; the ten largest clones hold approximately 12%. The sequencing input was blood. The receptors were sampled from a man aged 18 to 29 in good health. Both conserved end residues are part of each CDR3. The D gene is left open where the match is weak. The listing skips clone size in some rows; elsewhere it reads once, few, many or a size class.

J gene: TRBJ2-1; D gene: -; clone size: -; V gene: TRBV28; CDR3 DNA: TGTGCCAGCAGCTACAGGGATGTTCAGTTCTTC; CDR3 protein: CASSYRDVQFF
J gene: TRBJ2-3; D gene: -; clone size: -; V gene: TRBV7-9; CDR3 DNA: TGTGCCAGCAGCTTACAGCCGCAGGGGCGGGCAGATACGCAGTATTTT; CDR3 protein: CASSLQPQGRADTQYF
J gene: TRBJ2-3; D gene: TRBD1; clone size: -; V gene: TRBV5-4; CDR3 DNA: TGTGTCAGCAGCCTCCGGGACAGGGGGCTGGCAGATACGCAGTATTTT; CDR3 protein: CVSSLRDRGLADTQYF
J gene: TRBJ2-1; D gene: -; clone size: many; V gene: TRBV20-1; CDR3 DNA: TGCAGTGCTCAGGGTACGGGTGTGCAGTTCTTC; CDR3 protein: CSAQGTGVQFF
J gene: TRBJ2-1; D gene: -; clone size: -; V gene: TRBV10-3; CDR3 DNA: TGTGCCGTCAGTGAGTCGAAGGGCAATGAGCAGTTCTTC; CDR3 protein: CAVSESKGNEQFF
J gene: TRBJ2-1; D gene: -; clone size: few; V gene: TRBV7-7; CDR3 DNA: TGTGCTAGCAGCTTAGAAAAGGGGGGGGAGCAGTTCTTC; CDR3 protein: CASSLEKGGEQFF
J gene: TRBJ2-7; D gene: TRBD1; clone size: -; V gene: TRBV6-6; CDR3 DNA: TGTGCCAGCAGTTACAAGATGCCGGGACAGGGCGGCGAGCAGTACTTC; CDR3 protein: CASSYKMPGQGGEQYF
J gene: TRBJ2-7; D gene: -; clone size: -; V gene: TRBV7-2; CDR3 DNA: TGTGCCAGCAGCTTAGCAGGGCTAATCCCCTACGAGCAGTGCTTC; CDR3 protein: CASSLAGLIPYEQCF
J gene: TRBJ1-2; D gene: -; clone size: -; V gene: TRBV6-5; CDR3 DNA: TGTGCCAGCAGTTACTCCGGGGGGTATAAGGCTGGCTACACCTTC; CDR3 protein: CASSYSGGYKAGYTF
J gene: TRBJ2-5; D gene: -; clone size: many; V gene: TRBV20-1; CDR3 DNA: TGCAGTGCTAGAATGGCGGTCCCCGAAGAGACCCAGTACTTC; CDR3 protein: CSARMAVPEETQYF
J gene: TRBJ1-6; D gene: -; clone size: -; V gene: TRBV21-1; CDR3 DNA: TGTGCCAGCAGCAAAAAGGGGGGCGGCGAATCTTTCCACTTT; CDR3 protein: CASSKKGGGESFHF
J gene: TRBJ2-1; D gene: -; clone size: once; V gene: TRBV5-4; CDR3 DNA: TGTGCCAGCAGCTTAAACCCAACCAATGAGCAGTTCTTC; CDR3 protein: CASSLNPTNEQFF
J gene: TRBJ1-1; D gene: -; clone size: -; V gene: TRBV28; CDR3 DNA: TGTGCCAGCACCCTATTAGGGGTTACTGAAGCTTTCTTT; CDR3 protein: CASTLLGVTEAFF
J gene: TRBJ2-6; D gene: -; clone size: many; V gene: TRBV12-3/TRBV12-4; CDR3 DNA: TGTGCCAGCAGGGTTCCGGTCTCTGGGGCCAACGTCCTGACTTTC; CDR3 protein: CASRVPVSGANVLTF
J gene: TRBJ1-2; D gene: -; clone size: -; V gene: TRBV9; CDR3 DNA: TGTGCCAGCAGCGCACCCGGGGATGGCTACACCTTC; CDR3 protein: CASSAPGDGYTF
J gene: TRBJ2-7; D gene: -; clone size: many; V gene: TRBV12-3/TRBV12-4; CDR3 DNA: TGTGCCAGCAGTTTACGGGATAGCTCCTACGAGCAGTACTTC; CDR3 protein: CASSLRDSSYEQYF
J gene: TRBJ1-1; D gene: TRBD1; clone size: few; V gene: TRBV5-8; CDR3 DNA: TGTGCCAGCAGCCCACAGGGGGTTGAAGCTTTCTTT; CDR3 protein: CASSPQGVEAFF
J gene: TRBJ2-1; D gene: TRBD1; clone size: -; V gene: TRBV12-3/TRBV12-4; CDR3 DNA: TGTGCCAGCAGGCCGGGACAGGGTAAAGGTGTTTTTTACAATGAGCAGTTCTTC; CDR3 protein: CASRPGQGKGVFYNEQFF
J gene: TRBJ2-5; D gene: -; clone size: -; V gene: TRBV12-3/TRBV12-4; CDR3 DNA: TGTGCCAGCAGCCCGTTACTGGGGGCCCAAGAGACCCAGTACTTC; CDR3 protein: CASSPLLGAQETQYF
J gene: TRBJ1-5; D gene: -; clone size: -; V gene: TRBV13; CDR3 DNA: TGTGCCAGCAGCTTAGGACGGGGGGCTGGGCAGCCCCAGCATTTT; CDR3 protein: CASSLGRGAGQPQHF
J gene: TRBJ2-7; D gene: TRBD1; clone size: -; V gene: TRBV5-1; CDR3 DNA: TGCGCCAGCAGCGGACAGGGAACTCCCTACGAGCAGTACTTC; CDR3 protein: CASSGQGTPYEQYF
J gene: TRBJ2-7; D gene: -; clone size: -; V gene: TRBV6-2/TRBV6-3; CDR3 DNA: TGTGCCAGCACGACACACAGCTCCTACGAGCAGTACTTC; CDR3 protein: CASTTHSSYEQYF
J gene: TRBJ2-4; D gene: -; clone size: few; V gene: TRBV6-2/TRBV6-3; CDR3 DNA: TGTGCCAGCAGTTCAACCGGGACCGGCGGGATGTACATTCAGTACTTC; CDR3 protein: CASSSTGTGGMYIQYF
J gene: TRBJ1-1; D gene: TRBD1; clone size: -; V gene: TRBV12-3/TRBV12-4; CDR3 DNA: TGTGCCAGCAGCGTCGACAGGGGTTGGGCTGAAGCTTTCTTT; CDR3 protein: CASSVDRGWAEAFF
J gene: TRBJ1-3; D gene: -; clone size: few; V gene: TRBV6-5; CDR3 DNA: TGTGCCAGCAGTTACTCGAAAGAGGGGCTGGTGCTTGGAAACACCATATATTTT; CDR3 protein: CASSYSKEGLVLGNTIYF
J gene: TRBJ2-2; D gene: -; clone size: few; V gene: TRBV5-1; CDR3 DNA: TGCGCCAGCAGCTTGGACAGGGAGACCGGGGAGCTGTTTTTT; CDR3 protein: CASSLDRETGELFF
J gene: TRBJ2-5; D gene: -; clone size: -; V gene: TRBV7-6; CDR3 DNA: TGTGCCAGCAGCTACGGGTTAGGGGAGACCCAGTACTTC; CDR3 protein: CASSYGLGETQYF
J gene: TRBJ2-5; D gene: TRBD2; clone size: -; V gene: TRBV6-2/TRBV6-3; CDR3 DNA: TGTGCCAGCACCGTAGCGGGGCCCTTAGGGACCCAGTACTTC; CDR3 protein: CASTVAGPLGTQYF
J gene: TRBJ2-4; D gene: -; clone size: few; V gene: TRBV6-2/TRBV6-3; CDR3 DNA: TGTGCCAGCAGCCGCCCGGGACGAAAAAACATTCAGTACTTC; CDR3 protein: CASSRPGRKNIQYF
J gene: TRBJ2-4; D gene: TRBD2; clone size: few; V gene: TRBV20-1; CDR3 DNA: TGCAGTGCTAGAGAACCGCCCCCGGGACTAGCTCAGTACTTC; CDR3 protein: CSAREPPPGLAQYF
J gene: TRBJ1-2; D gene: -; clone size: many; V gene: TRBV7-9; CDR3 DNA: TGTGCCAGCAGCCCCCGGGCGGGTGGCTACACCTTC; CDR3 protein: CASSPRAGGYTF
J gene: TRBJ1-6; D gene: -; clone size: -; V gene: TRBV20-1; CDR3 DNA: TGCAGTGCTAGAGTTGACAGCTCCTATAATTCACCCCTCCACTTT; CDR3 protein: CSARVDSSYNSPLHF
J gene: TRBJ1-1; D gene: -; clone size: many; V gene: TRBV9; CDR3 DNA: TGTGCCAGCGGCGGGGGCACTGAAGCTTTCTTT; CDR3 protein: CASGGGTEAFF
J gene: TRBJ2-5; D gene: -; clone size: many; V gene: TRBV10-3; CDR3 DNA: TGTGCCACCCAGGAGGGGGCTACCCAAGAGACCCAGTACTTC; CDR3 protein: CATQEGATQETQYF
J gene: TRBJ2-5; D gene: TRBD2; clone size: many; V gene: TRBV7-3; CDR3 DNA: TGTGCCAGCAGCACTAGCGGGGGGGTTCAAGAGACCCAGTACTTC; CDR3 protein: CASSTSGGVQETQYF
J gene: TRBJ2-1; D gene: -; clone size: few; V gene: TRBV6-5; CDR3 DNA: TGTGCCAGCAGTTACGGGGATCCCTTGAGCTCCTACAATGAGCAGTTCTTC; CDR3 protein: CASSYGDPLSSYNEQFF
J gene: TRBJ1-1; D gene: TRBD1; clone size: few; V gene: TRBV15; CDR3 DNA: TGTGCCACCAGCAACGACAGGGTGGTCACTGAAGCTTTCTTT; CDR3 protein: CATSNDRVVTEAFF
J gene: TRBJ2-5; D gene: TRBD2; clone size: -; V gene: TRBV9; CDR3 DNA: TGTGCCAGCAGCGTAGATAGCGGGACGGGGGAGACCCAGTACTTC; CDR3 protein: CASSVDSGTGETQYF
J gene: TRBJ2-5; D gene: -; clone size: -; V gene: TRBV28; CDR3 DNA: TGTGCCAGCCGAACGGGGGGCAGGGCCCAAGAGACCCAGTACTTC; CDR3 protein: CASRTGGRAQETQYF
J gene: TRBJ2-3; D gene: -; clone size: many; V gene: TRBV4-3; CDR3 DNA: TGCGCCAGCAGCCAAGATTACGGTACGCAGTATTTT; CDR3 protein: CASSQDYGTQYF
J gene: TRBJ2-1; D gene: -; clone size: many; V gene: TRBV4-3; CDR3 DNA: TGCGCCAGCAGCCAAGTTCTGGCGCAGGTCCCGTCATATGAGCAGTTCTTC; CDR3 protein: CASSQVLAQVPSYEQFF
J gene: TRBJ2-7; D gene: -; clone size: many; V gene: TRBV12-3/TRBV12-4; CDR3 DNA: TGTGCCAGCAGTAGATATACCGGGACGAGCTCCTACGAGCAGTACTTC; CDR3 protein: CASSRYTGTSSYEQYF
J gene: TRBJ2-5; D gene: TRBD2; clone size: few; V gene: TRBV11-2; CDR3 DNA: TGTGCCAGCAGCTTAGCTCGGGGGGGCCAAGAGACCCAGTACTTC; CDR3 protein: CASSLARGGQETQYF
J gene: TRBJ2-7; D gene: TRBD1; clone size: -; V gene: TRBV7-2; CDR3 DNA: TGTGCCAGCAGCTCGGCCCACTCAGGGGGCGATTACGAGCAGTACTTC; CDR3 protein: CASSSAHSGGDYEQYF
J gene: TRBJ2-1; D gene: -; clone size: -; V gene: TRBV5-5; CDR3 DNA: TGTGCCAGCAGCTTGGGTGGCCGATTCTTAGAGACCCAGTTCTTC; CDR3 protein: CASSLGGRFLETQFF
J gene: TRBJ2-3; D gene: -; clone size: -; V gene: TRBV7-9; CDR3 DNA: TGTGCGAGCCTAGGGGGAACCACAGATACGCAGTATTTT; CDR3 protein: CASLGGTTDTQYF
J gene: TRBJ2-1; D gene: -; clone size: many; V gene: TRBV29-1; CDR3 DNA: TGCAGCGTTGATCAGGAGAGCTCCTACAATGAGCAGTTCTTC; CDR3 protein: CSVDQESSYNEQFF
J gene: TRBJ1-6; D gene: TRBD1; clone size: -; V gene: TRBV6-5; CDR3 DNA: TGTGCCAGCAGTTACGTTACAGGGGGAAATCCACCCCTCCACTTT; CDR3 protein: CASSYVTGGNPPLHF
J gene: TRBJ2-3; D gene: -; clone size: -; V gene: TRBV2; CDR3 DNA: TGTGCCAGCATGGACGACTTTAGCACAGATACGCAGTATTTT; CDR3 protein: CASMDDFSTDTQYF
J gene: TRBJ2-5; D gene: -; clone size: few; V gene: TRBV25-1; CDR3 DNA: TGTGCCAGCAGTGAGGGACACTTCCAAGAGACCCAGTACTTC; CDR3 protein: CASSEGHFQETQYF